This TCR beta chain was obtained from a study of cytomegalovirus exposure and HLA in healthy donors. Study-level results: Researchers reportedly found TCR beta sequences accurately predicted most subjects' HLA-A and HLA-B alleles.

As to this clone: The antigen is unknown.

PCR amplification relied on 60 Vbeta primers (plus 13 Jbeta primers). Study processing details: Around 80 million unique TCR beta chains, about 10 million of them shared, were counted by a later analysis. Measured with immunoSEQ multiplex PCR; TCRdb has only the in-frame clones, and not every one. The V and J calls and clone size come from that table; D and trimming were worked out from the DNA. The sample holds 160,000 or so clones, more than 60% seen once. Donors were ostensibly healthy at sampling, although undocumented immune exposures were probable. The length of the CDR3 is 14 residues. V lost 3 bases, J lost 4 bases, and 10 bases lay in between. The germline V gene has CDR1 ENHRY and CDR2 SYGVKD.

The chain combines TRBV10-3 with TRBJ1-3; TRBD1 might be the D (5 bases). The source is a human donor in good health. Specimen: PBMCs. CDR3 loop: CAISDRGIGNTIYF. CDR3 sequence (DNA): TGTGCCATCAGTGACCGGGGGATCGGAAACACCATATATTTT.